The TCR beta chain under discussion was sequenced for a study of blood T cell repertoires in COVID-19. About the study: Samples representing acute and convalescent COVID-19 were sourced from the United States, Italy and Spain. PBMCs, B-cell-depleted T cells, or T cells provided the cDNA or gDNA that made up the material.

Per germline, CDR1 SEHNR and CDR2 FQNEAQ (reference sequence). The V and J ends lost 3 bases and 5 bases, in that order; junction bases with no gene match: 1. The CDR3 runs to 13 residues. Profiled with immunoSEQ multiplex PCR; TCRdb holds only in-frame clones, not every one. Of around 130,000 clones listed, around 80% are singletons. On this clone itself: The sample holds other DNA sequences that translate to the same CDR3.

The sequence was collected from a human donor in a cohort sampled during active COVID-19. Sequencing was performed on peripheral blood. The genes are TRBV7-9 and TRBJ1-1, with 9 positions matching TRBD1. The DNA of the CDR3 is TGTGCCAGCAGCTTGACAGGGGGGACTGAAGCTTTCTTT. Protein: CASSLTGGTEAFF. Variable domain in full (rest from reference TRBV7-9 and TRBJ1-1): DTGVSQNPRHKITKRGQNVTFRCDPISEHNRLYWYRQTLGQGPEFLTYFQNEAQLEKSRLLSDRFSAERPKGSFSTLEIQRTEQGDSAMYLCASSLTGGTEAFFGQGTRLTVV.